The present T cell receptor (beta chain) was sequenced within a study of blood T cells in healthy people across ages. Overall study context: About one barcoded beta molecule per two T cells came from capture by template switching.

Study results and caveats: It was found that TCR beta diversity correlated strongly with the percentage of naive T cells. Per million T cells, TCR beta diversity dropped about linearly as age rose. Because donor CMV status was unknown, expanded clonotype changes were possibly confounded.

This CDR3 is built from 13 residues. CDR1 and CDR2 (germline): MNHNY, SVGAGI (reference sequence). A remark on this clonotype: Its antigen is still unknown. The junction and the germline gene differ at one end; a read error may be behind it.

It was with a sample-barcoded 5' primer and a J-beta primer mix that a second PCR of roughly 6 to 11 cycles was run. MiXCR, run by TCRdb on the 5' RACE reads, gives a single entry per CDR3 protein. The data show about 830,000 distinct CDR3 sequences, with 60% to 80% seen just once and approximately 30% held by the top ten. This sequence joins TRBV6-6 and TRBJ2-7; tentatively, D is TRBD1 (6 bases). The receptor was derived from a man aged 25-45 years in good health. Specimen: blood. For the CDR3, the DNA is TGCGCCAGCAGTTACTCAGGGGAATACGAGCAGTACTTC. Its protein is CASSYSGEYEQYF.